One and the same sample provided the 22 T cell receptor beta chains below, sequenced in a study of OX40 agonist ivuxolimab in advanced cancers. The protocol was immunoSEQ multiplex PCR, while the TCRdb copy is restricted to in-frame clones and leaves out a portion. The top ten clones hold about 7.8% of a sample with around 50,000 clones, almost 90% of them seen once. Sequencing used CD4+ or CD8+ T cells sorted from blood, obtained in a trial of the OX40 agonist ivuxolimab. These receptor sequences come from an adult with an advanced solid tumor such as melanoma, head and neck, liver or kidney cancer.

This rearrangement joins TRBV21-1 to TRBJ2-1; the D call of TRBD2 is as the table states it, not checked on the DNA. TRBV21-1 is a known pseudogene. The CDR3 is made up of 15 amino acids. The CDR3 protein is CASSKVLTTYNEQFF. The CDR3 nucleotides read TGTGCCAGCAGCAAAGTTTTAACTACCTACAATGAGCAGTTCTTC.

V usage is TRBV4-3 and J usage is TRBJ1-4; D remains ambiguous. With 3 bases removed from V and 10 bases from J, the gap between germline ends came to 21 bases. Germline V gene lookup returns CDR1 LGHNA and CDR2 YSLEER. This CDR3 has 16 amino acids. CDR3 bases: TGCGCCAGCAGCCAGTACCCGAAAGGGTATCCGAGAAAACTGTTTTTT. This gives the protein CASSQYPKGYPRKLFF.

CDR3 amino acids: CATSTGTVNTEAFF. CDR3 nucleotides: TGTGCCACCAGTACCGGGACAGTGAACACTGAAGCTTTCTTT. V gene TRBV15 combines with J gene TRBJ1-1; 7 bases are shared with TRBD1. Germline trimming cut 6 bases from V and 0 bases from J; bases unmatched to any gene: 4. This CDR3 is built from 14 residues. Per germline, CDR1 LNHNV and CDR2 YYDKDF (reference sequence).

The chain employs TRBV28 and TRBJ2-7; no definite D call. V shed 6 bases and J shed 0 bases, with 3 bases lying between them. The V gene's germline CDR1 is MDHEN and CDR2 SYDVKM. This CDR3 has 11 amino acids. The CDR3 region is CASRSSYEQYF. CDR3 nucleotide sequence: TGTGCCAGCAGGAGCTCCTACGAGCAGTACTTC.

The chain employs TRBV5-1 and TRBJ2-5, with D possibly matching TRBD1 (5 bases). Germline CDR1 SGHRS, CDR2 YFSETQ. The CDR3 runs 14 residues. V lost 4 bases to trimming and J lost 0 bases, with 10 bases between them. This chain's CDR3 is CASSPTENQETQYF. CDR3 bases: TGCGCCAGCAGCCCGACAGAAAACCAAGAGACCCAGTACTTC.

V usage is TRBV5-1 and J usage is TRBJ1-4, with 8 bases identical to TRBD1. V trimming: 0 bases; J trimming: 3 bases; junction bases outside the gene matches: 10. The length of the CDR3 is 18 residues. Germline CDR1 is SGHRS and CDR2 is YFSETQ. In DNA form, the CDR3 reads TGCGCCAGCAGCTTGGGAGCAGGGACAGGACTTCCTAATGAAAAACTGTTTTTT. Its translation is CASSLGAGTGLPNEKLFF.

This clone was detected only a few times. The V gene is TRBV9, the J gene TRBJ2-7; unclear D gene. With 0 bases removed from V and 3 bases from J, the gap between germline ends came to 10 bases. Germline V lookup: CDR1 SGDLS, CDR2 YYNGEE. The CDR3 has 14 amino acids. The CDR3 region is CASSVGTADYEQYF. Here the CDR3 DNA reads TGTGCCAGCAGCGTAGGCACAGCAGACTACGAGCAGTACTTC.

The V call is TRBV10-3, the J call TRBJ2-1; 8 bases line up with TRBD2. The CDR3 length is 14 residues. CDR1 is ENHRY and CDR2 is SYGVKD in the germline V gene. With V trimmed by 10 bases and J by 1 base, 6 bases remained unmatched. The CDR3, as DNA: TGTGCCACCACTAGCGGCCCTTCCTACAATGAGCAGTTCTTC. Translation: CATTSGPSYNEQFF.

V usage is TRBV7-7 and J usage is TRBJ2-3; 7 bases are a match to TRBD1. This CDR3 has 17 residues. Germline assignment: CDR1 SSHAT and CDR2 FNYEAQ (reference sequence). J lost 3 bases, V lost 5 bases, and 14 bases had no gene match. The CDR3 DNA is TGTGCCAGCAGCCTTAAACAGGGGCAAATTATGACAGATACGCAGTATTTT. It specifies CASSLKQGQIMTDTQYF.

This chain links TRBV7-6 with TRBJ1-4; 7 positions match TRBD1. This CDR3 has 15 amino acids. Germline V gene lookup returns CDR1 SGHVS and CDR2 FNYEAQ. The trim removed 5 bases at V and 5 bases at J, leaving 8 bases unmatched. CDR3 amino acids: CASSPRGRGNEKLFF. CDR3 in DNA: TGTGCCAGCAGCCCGAGGGGCAGGGGGAATGAAAAACTGTTTTTT.

This chain's CDR3 is CASSPLGLAGGPNEQFF. Here the CDR3 DNA reads TGTGCCAGTAGTCCCCTCGGCTTAGCGGGAGGGCCGAATGAGCAGTTCTTC. The chain joins TRBV19 to TRBJ2-1, with 11 positions matching TRBD2. V lost 5 bases to trimming and J lost 7 bases; unmatched junction nucleotides: 13. Germline values: CDR1 LNHDA, CDR2 SQIVND (reference sequence). There are 17 residues in the CDR3.

The genes are TRBV9 and TRBJ2-1; possible D gene TRBD1, 6 bases. V lost 0 bases and J lost 10, with 14 bases in between. Germline-derived CDR1 and CDR2 are SGDLS and YYNGEE. There are 14 residues in the CDR3. In DNA form, the CDR3 reads TGTGCCAGCAGCGTAGCAGGGGAGCGGCAAGAGCAGTTCTTC. Protein product: CASSVAGERQEQFF.

The V gene is TRBV5-1, the J gene TRBJ1-2, with D possibly matching TRBD1 (5 bases). The CDR3 covers 14 residues. Trimming pared 0 bases from V and 1 base from J, leaving 7 bases between. From germline, CDR1 is SGHRS and CDR2 YFSETQ. The DNA for the CDR3 is TGCGCCAGCAGCTTGGTTCAGGGTAACTATGGCTACACCTTC. Amino acid sequence: CASSLVQGNYGYTF.

The V and J genes are TRBV29-1 and TRBJ2-1, with 9 bases identical to TRBD2. Germline V gene lookup returns CDR1 SQVTM and CDR2 ANQGSEA. The CDR3 is made up of 15 amino acids. The ends lost 1 base at V and 3 bases at J; junction bases unmatched: 4. The CDR3 loop reads CSVEAPSGVYNEQFF. The CDR3, as DNA: TGCAGCGTTGAAGCCCCTAGCGGGGTCTACAATGAGCAGTTCTTC.

This clone was recorded once. This chain joins TRBV5-1 and TRBJ1-4; unclear D gene. V was cut by 4 bases and J by 0 bases, with 13 bases left in between. There are 16 residues in the CDR3. CDR1 and CDR2 from the germline V gene are SGHRS and YFSETQ. The CDR3 bases are TGCGCCAGCAGCCCGGACCAGGTTTCAACTAATGAAAAACTGTTTTTT. Translating it yields CASSPDQVSTNEKLFF.

This clone was counted only a few times. J is TRBJ2-2 and V is TRBV7-2; 8 positions match TRBD2. CDR1 is SGHTA and CDR2 is FQGNSA in the germline V gene. V shed 3 bases, J shed 4 bases, and the junction held 4 bases outside the gene matches. The CDR3 runs 15 residues. CDR3 sequence reads: CASSFTSGLTGELFF. In DNA form, the CDR3 reads TGTGCCAGCAGCTTTACTAGCGGTCTCACCGGGGAGCTGTTTTTT. The entire variable domain, with the rest obtained from reference TRBV7-2 and TRBJ2-2, is as follows: GAGVSQSPSNKVTEKGKDVELRCDPISGHTALYWYRQSLGQGLEFLIYFQGNSAPDKSGLPSDRFSAERTGGSVSTLTIQRTQQEDSAVYLCASSFTSGLTGELFFGEGSRLTVL.

The rearrangement links TRBV2 to TRBJ2-7; D possibly matches TRBD1 or TRBD2 (5 bases each). Trimming removed 6 bases from V and 2 bases from J, with 11 bases in between. Germline CDR1 reads SNHLY; CDR2 reads FYNNEI. The CDR3 length is 13 residues. The CDR3 spells CASSRDAAYEQYF. Here the CDR3 DNA reads TGTGCCAGCAGCCGGGACGCAGCCTACGAGCAGTACTTC.

This clone has just a few counts. V is TRBV6-1 and J is TRBJ2-2; TRBD1 aligns across 9 bases. The germline V gene has CDR1 MNHNS and CDR2 SASEGT. The CDR3 is 15 amino acids. The V and J ends lost 8 bases and 6 bases, in that order; junction bases with no gene match: 10. The CDR3 sequence: CASLAGTGYPGELFF. CDR3 DNA: TGTGCCAGCCTAGCCGGGACAGGGTATCCCGGGGAGCTGTTTTTT.

The chain recombines TRBV9 with TRBJ2-5, with D possibly matching TRBD2 (5 bases). CDR3 length: 16 residues. The V gene's germline CDR1 is SGDLS and CDR2 YYNGEE. V was cut by 2 bases and J by 4 bases, with 18 bases left in between. CDR3 bases: TGTGCCAGCAGCGTCGGTCGGGAAGGATTTGGAGAGACCCAGTACTTC. Residues: CASSVGREGFGETQYF.

This clone was seen once. V is TRBV28 and J is TRBJ2-3; D call uncertain. The CDR3 is 13 residues long. Deletions cut 5 bases from V and 1 base from J, with 7 bases between. CDR1 MDHEN and CDR2 SYDVKM come from the germline V gene. The CDR3: CASSTPGTDTQYF. In nucleotides, the CDR3 is TGTGCCAGCAGTACCCCAGGCACAGATACGCAGTATTTT.

This chain joins TRBV9 and TRBJ1-1; D unresolved. The CDR3 is 14 residues long. V was shortened by 0 bases and J by 3 bases, with 9 bases between the two germline ends. Germline CDR1 SGDLS, CDR2 YYNGEE. As DNA, the CDR3 is TGTGCCAGCAGCGTAGGGGGTTTCGACACTGAAGCTTTCTTT. Translation gives CASSVGGFDTEAFF.

CDR3 protein: CASKETGGYVVNTGELFF. Here the CDR3 DNA reads TGTGCCAGCAAGGAGACAGGGGGATACGTTGTGAACACCGGGGAGCTGTTTTTT. The chain combines TRBV19 with TRBJ2-2, with 9 bases aligning to TRBD1. This CDR3 is 18 amino acids long. Germline V gives CDR1 LNHDA, CDR2 SQIVND (reference sequence). V was pared by 9 bases and J by 1 base, with 15 bases of the junction left unmatched.